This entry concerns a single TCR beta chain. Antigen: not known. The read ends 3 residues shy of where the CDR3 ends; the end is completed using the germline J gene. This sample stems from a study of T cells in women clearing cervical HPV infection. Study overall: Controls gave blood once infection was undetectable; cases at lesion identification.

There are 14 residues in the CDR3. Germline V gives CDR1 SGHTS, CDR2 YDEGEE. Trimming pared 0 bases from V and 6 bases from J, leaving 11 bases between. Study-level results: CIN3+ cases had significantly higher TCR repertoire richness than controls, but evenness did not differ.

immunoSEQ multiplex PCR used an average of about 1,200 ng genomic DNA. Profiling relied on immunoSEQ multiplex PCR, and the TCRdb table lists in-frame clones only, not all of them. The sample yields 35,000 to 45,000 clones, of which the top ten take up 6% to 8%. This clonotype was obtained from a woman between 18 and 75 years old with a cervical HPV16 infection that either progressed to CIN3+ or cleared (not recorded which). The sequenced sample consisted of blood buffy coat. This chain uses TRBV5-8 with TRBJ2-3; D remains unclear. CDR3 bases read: TGTGCCAGCAGCTTGGGATACCGCCAGGATACG. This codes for CASSLGYRQDT. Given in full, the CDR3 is CASSLGYRQDTQYF.